The TCR beta chain under discussion was sequenced for a study of blood T cell repertoires in COVID-19. Study as a whole: Sites in the United States, Italy and Spain provided acute and convalescent COVID-19 samples. In each case, the material was cDNA or gDNA derived from T cells, B-cell-depleted T cells, or PBMCs.

This CDR3 region has 14 residues. The V gene's germline CDR1 is SEHNR and CDR2 FQNEAQ (reference sequence). V lost 2 bases, J lost 5 bases, and 13 bases lay in between. Authors' analysis steps: Reference gene primers were amplified, and this amplification served to estimate nucleated cell counts. Libraries were prepared by immunoSEQ multiplex PCR; TCRdb keeps only in-frame clonotypes and omits some of them. V, J and clone size were drawn from that table, and D and trimming were deduced from the DNA. The sample yields around 300,000 clones, around 86% seen once. Sequenced input: peripheral blood. This TCR derives from a man aged 45-65 years with active or convalescent COVID-19. The V and J genes are TRBV7-9 and TRBJ2-7; D perhaps matches TRBD2 (7 bases). The CDR3 DNA is TGTGCCAGCAGCTTACATACGGGGGGCGACGAGCAGTACTTC. It specifies CASSLHTGGDEQYF.